This T cell receptor beta chain came from a study of post-analysis software for immune sequencing data. The study's findings and limits: The study found TRBV5-6, TRBV5-1 and TRBV20-1 among a few TRBV segments more frequent in patients than controls.

Of note for this clonotype: Its antigen is as yet unknown.

The CDR3 length is 17 residues. Unique molecular identifiers featured in each of the TCR beta cDNA libraries. Each CDR3 protein is one row after TCRdb ran MiXCR on the PCR reads. The top ten clones hold 4.5% to 7.5% of a sample with more than 450,000 distinct CDR3 sequences, 34% of them seen once. V usage is TRBV21-1 and J usage is TRBJ2-5; the D segment call TRBD2 is taken from the table without a DNA check. TRBV21-1 is marked as a pseudogene. The receptor comes from a girl under 18 with multiple sclerosis. Sequenced input: blood. The CDR3 bases are TGTGCCAGCAGCGGCCCTAAACTAGCGGGGGACCAAGAGACCCAGTACTTC. This gives the protein CASSGPKLAGDQETQYF.